These 9 T cell receptor beta chains came from one sample sequenced in a study of T cells in Graves' hyperthyroidism and ophthalmopathy. Amplified regions were TCR beta CDR3 sequences from RNA transcripts. The TCR CDR3 was amplified in a first-round RT-PCR using the HTBI primer set. Each CDR3 protein gets one entry after TCRdb re-called the multiplex PCR reads with MiXCR. The sample includes 400,000 or so distinct CDR3 sequences, over 11% seen only once; the top ten take 25% to 30%. What was sequenced was blood. These receptors were obtained from a man aged 45-65 years with Graves' ophthalmopathy.

This clonotype was detected many times. V is TRBV11-2 and J is TRBJ2-5; TRBD2 agrees at 8 bases. The germline CDR1 and CDR2 sequences are SGHAT and FQNNGV. The CDR3 contains 14 residues. V trimming: 6 bases; J trimming: 4 bases; junction bases outside the gene matches: 7. CDR3 residues: CASSPGLEGETQYF. CDR3 in DNA: TGTGCCAGCAGTCCGGGACTAGAGGGAGAGACCCAGTACTTC.

This clonotype has at least ten counts. V usage is TRBV3-1 and J usage is TRBJ1-5; no reliable D call. CDR1 and CDR2 from the germline V gene are LGHDT and YNNKEL (reference sequence). The CDR3 loop spans 15 amino acids. V was shortened by 3 bases and J by 0 bases, with 9 bases between the two germline ends. Here the CDR3 DNA reads TGTGCCAGCAGCCATTCAGATTATAGCAATCAGCCCCAGCATTTT. This sequence encodes CASSHSDYSNQPQHF.

In its sample, this clonotype was seen many times. V and J are TRBV20-1 and TRBJ2-2; 7 nucleotides match TRBD2. V lost 1 base, J lost 5 bases, and 7 bases stayed unmatched. CDR1 DFQATT and CDR2 SNEGSKA come from the germline V gene (reference sequence). The CDR3 totals 15 residues. In DNA form, the CDR3 reads TGCAGTGCTAGAGCCTGGACTAGTAATACCGGGGAGCTGTTTTTT. Translated: CSARAWTSNTGELFF.

In its sample, this clonotype was seen many times. The chain is built from TRBV30 and TRBJ1-2; D call uncertain. Germline values: CDR1 GTSNPN, CDR2 SVGIG (reference sequence). V gave up 0 bases and J gave up 4 bases, with 24 bases separating them. This CDR3 is 18 amino acids long. The CDR3 loop is CAWSVENRIALLPYGYTF. CDR3 coding DNA: TGTGCCTGGAGTGTAGAGAACAGAATAGCGCTCCTGCCCTATGGCTACACCTTC. The variable domain in full, with the rest retrieved from reference TRBV30 and TRBJ1-2, is SQTIHQWPATLVQPVGSPLSLECTVEGTSNPNLYWYRQAAGRGLQLLFYSVGIGQISSEVPQNLSASRPQDRQFILSSKKLLLSDSGFYLCAWSVENRIALLPYGYTFGSGTRLTVV.

This clonotype was counted only a few times. This CDR3 reads CASRKGRGRGDTEAFF. Here the CDR3 DNA reads TGTGCCAGCAGAAAAGGGAGGGGTAGAGGCGACACTGAAGCTTTCTTT. The chain recombines TRBV7-9 with TRBJ1-1, with TRBD1 as a possible D gene (5 bases). From germline, CDR1 is SEHNR and CDR2 FQNEAQ (reference sequence). The CDR3 loop spans 16 amino acids. The V end was cut by 6 bases, the J end by 3 bases, with 20 bases between.

In its sample, this clonotype was seen many times. The rearrangement joins TRBV6-1 to TRBJ1-2; 7 bases line up with TRBD1. V was pared by 7 bases and J by 4 bases, with 6 bases of the junction left unmatched. From germline, CDR1 is MNHNS and CDR2 SASEGT. This CDR3 comprises 13 residues. The CDR3 DNA follows: TGTGCCAGCAAAACGACAGGGACCTATGGCTACACCTTC. Translated, it gives CASKTTGTYGYTF.

The chain's CDR3 is CASAGKANEKLFF. In DNA form, the CDR3 reads TGTGCCAGCGCCGGGAAGGCTAATGAAAAACTGTTTTTT. The chain combines TRBV6-1 with TRBJ1-4; D unresolved. The germline V gene has CDR1 MNHNS and CDR2 SASEGT. Trimming took off 8 bases at V and 3 bases at J, with 10 bases between the two ends. The CDR3 consists of 13 residues.

In this sample, this clonotype turned up a few times. The V gene is TRBV20-1, the J gene TRBJ1-1; D gene uncertain. Trimming shortened V by 0 bases and J by 10 bases, and 9 bases separated the two germline ends. The CDR3 loop spans 11 amino acids. CDR1 and CDR2 (germline): DFQATT, SNEGSKA (reference sequence). The CDR3 DNA reads TGCAGTGCTAGAGAGGCGGGGTCAGCTTTCTTT. Amino acid sequence: CSAREAGSAFF.

This clonotype was counted many times. J is TRBJ2-1 and V is TRBV7-8, with D perhaps matching TRBD1 (6 bases). Trimming removed 1 base at V and 6 bases at J, with 7 bases between. Germline assignment: CDR1 SGHVS and CDR2 FQNEAQ. The CDR3 consists of 13 residues. This CDR3 reads CASSLDRANEQFF. In DNA form, the CDR3 reads TGTGCCAGCAGCTTAGACAGGGCCAATGAGCAGTTCTTC. The full variable domain, rest sourced from reference TRBV7-8 and TRBJ2-1, is GAGVSQSPRYKVAKRGQDVALRCDPISGHVSLFWYQQALGQGPEFLTYFQNEAQLDKSGLPSDRFFAERPEGSVSTLKIQRTQQEDSAVYLCASSLDRANEQFFGPGTRLTVL.